The clone carrying this T cell receptor (beta chain) appeared a single time. Antigen specificity is unknown. This sample is part of a study of OX40 agonist ivuxolimab in advanced cancers. About the research overall: Mean age around 64 years, range about 23 to 80; 82.7% male. Whole-study results and caveats: At 0.1-3.0 mg/kg, partial responders had clonal expansion among the lowest observed. More expanded clones were found, on average, in CD8+ than in CD4+ T cells.

Systemic immunosuppression or autoimmune disease history was grounds to exclude patients. Sequenced by immunoSEQ multiplex PCR; TCRdb stores in-frame clones only, minus some. The sample contains more than 55,000 clones, approximately 89% of which appear only once. Trimming took off 3 bases at V and 4 bases at J, with 8 bases between the two ends. Germline V gene sequence: CDR1 KGHSH, CDR2 LQKENI. The CDR3 spans 13 residues. V is TRBV18 and J is TRBJ2-3; D possibly corresponds to TRBD1 (5 bases). The sequence was collected from an adult with an advanced solid tumor such as melanoma, head and neck, liver or kidney cancer. The material sequenced was CD4+ or CD8+ T cells sorted from blood, taken in a trial of the OX40 agonist ivuxolimab. CDR3 amino acids: CASSPVGADTQYF. CDR3 nucleotide sequence: TGTGCCAGCTCACCGGTAGGGGCAGATACGCAGTATTTT.